This record looks at one T cell receptor beta chain sequence and its context. CDR1 and CDR2 from the germline V gene are LNHDA and SQIVND (reference sequence). Between the trimmed V and J ends, which lost 5 bases and 0 bases, there was a span of 23 bases. CDR3 length: 18 amino acids. The sample comes from a study of OX40 agonist ivuxolimab in advanced cancers. For the study at large: Every 2 weeks, ivuxolimab was infused into the patients intravenously at between 0.01 and 10 mg/kg.

Method: immunoSEQ multiplex PCR; TCRdb's copy keeps in-frame clones and lacks some. The sample records around 92,000 clones, approximately 93% being singletons. The input for sequencing was CD4+ or CD8+ T cells sorted from blood, taken in a trial of the OX40 agonist ivuxolimab. The chain is built from TRBV19 and TRBJ2-7; tentative D call: TRBD2 (6 bases). This TCR came from an adult with an advanced solid tumor such as melanoma, head and neck, liver or kidney cancer. In nucleotides, the CDR3 is TGTGCCAGTAGTTCCCAGGAGGGTCGGGACGGGAACTCCTACGAGCAGTACTTC. Protein sequence: CASSSQEGRDGNSYEQYF.